This record covers a single T cell receptor beta chain. This sample is part of a study of CD8 T cells in Susac syndrome. It was with random hexamers that about 0.45 to 1 ug RNA was reverse transcribed. Each CDR3 protein is one row after TCRdb ran MiXCR on the immunoSEQ multiplex PCR reads. The sample comprises roughly 190,000 distinct CDR3 sequences, 90% to 96% of which are singletons, and more than 0.08% rests with the top ten. J gave up 5 bases and V 4 bases, and 13 bases lay outside the gene matches. CDR1 and CDR2 (germline): LNHDA, SQIVND (reference sequence). The CDR3 covers 16 residues. The sequence was collected from a human donor with Susac syndrome. Sequenced input: CD4+ T cells from PBMCs. The genes are TRBV19 and TRBJ2-5; 7 bases match TRBD1. The CDR3 nucleotides read TGTGCCAGTAGTACCAACCACGAGACAGGGTCGGAGACCCAGTACTTC. This codes for CASSTNHETGSETQYF.